The clone carrying this T cell receptor beta chain has at least ten counts. This entry comes from a study of prognosis after radiotherapy for stage I lung cancer. Turning to the study itself: Recruitment took place in Nanjing, China, where patients with stage I non-small cell lung cancer were enrolled between April 2018 and 2019. Operability status for all non-small cell lung cancer patients was recorded as medically inoperable. Tumors proved to be squamous cell carcinoma in seven patients and represented adenocarcinoma in some 11.

Multiplex PCR in two rounds served to amplify TCR beta CDR3 from genomic DNA. The first PCR round targeted every TRBV and TRBJ gene with specific primers. One entry per CDR3 protein results from TCRdb running MiXCR on the multiplex PCR reads. The data hold over 50,000 distinct CDR3 sequences, with about 37% observed a single time. The germline CDR1 and CDR2 sequences are SGHKS and YYEKEE (reference sequence). The CDR3 totals 14 residues. Trimming pared 2 bases from V and 1 base from J, leaving 9 bases between. This receptor was identified in a donor over 45 with non-small cell lung cancer. The source material was PBMCs, sampled before or after stereotactic body radiation therapy (not recorded which). This chain joins TRBV5-5 and TRBJ2-5; D might be TRBD1 (6 bases). Written as DNA, the CDR3 is TGTGCCAGCAGCTTACAGGGTTCCCAAGAGACCCAGTACTTC. Translation gives CASSLQGSQETQYF.